The 6 T cell receptor beta chains below were found in one sample sequenced in a study of OX40 agonist ivuxolimab in advanced cancers. Assay: immunoSEQ multiplex PCR; the TCRdb copy retains only in-frame clones and omits some. Of some 33,000 clones listed, 85% to 95% are singletons. Sequences were derived from CD4+ or CD8+ T cells sorted from blood, sampled in a trial of the OX40 agonist ivuxolimab. The receptor set was obtained from an adult with an advanced solid tumor such as melanoma, head and neck, liver or kidney cancer.

The CDR3 region has the DNA TGTGCCAGCAGTTTTCTTGACGGGGGCAATGAGCAGTTCTTC. Translating it yields CASSFLDGGNEQFF. This chain links TRBV27 with TRBJ2-1, with D tentatively TRBD2 (6 bases). Looked up from germline, CDR1 is MNHEY and CDR2 is SMNVEV (reference sequence). V dropped 3 bases and J dropped 6 bases, with 12 bases sitting between them. The CDR3 is 14 residues long.

This clone appeared once. This chain joins TRBV6-1 and TRBJ1-1; no definite D call. Trimming shortened V by 3 bases and J by 1 base, and 6 bases separated the two germline ends. The germline gives CDR1 MNHNS, CDR2 SASEGT. The CDR3 loop spans 13 amino acids. The CDR3 spells CASSDSTNTEAFF. CDR3 coding DNA: TGTGCCAGCAGTGATTCTACGAACACTGAAGCTTTCTTT.

The V call is TRBV5-5, the J call TRBJ1-1; no definite D call. Germline V gene sequence: CDR1 SGHKS, CDR2 YYEKEE (reference sequence). With 0 bases removed from V and 5 bases from J, the gap between germline ends came to 8 bases. The CDR3 consists of 13 residues. This CDR3 reads CASSLGDWTEAFF. CDR3 sequence (DNA): TGTGCCAGCAGCTTGGGCGATTGGACTGAAGCTTTCTTT. The whole variable domain, remainder taken from reference TRBV5-5 and TRBJ1-1, is DAGVTQSPTHLIKTRGQQVTLRCSPISGHKSVSWYQQVLGQGPQFIFQYYEKEERGRGNFPDRFSARQFPNYSSELNVNALLLGDSALYLCASSLGDWTEAFFGQGTRLTVV.

This chain uses TRBV9 with TRBJ1-4; 10 nucleotides align to TRBD1. Trimming removed 6 bases from V and 7 bases from J; junction bases left unmatched: 6. CDR1 is SGDLS, CDR2 YYNGEE, per germline. This CDR3 comprises 14 residues. Written as DNA, the CDR3 is TGTGCCAGCACTCCGGGGACAGGGGTTGAAAAACTGTTTTTT. Translation gives CASTPGTGVEKLFF.

The chain combines TRBV4-1 with TRBJ1-1; D is unclear. Per germline, CDR1 MGHRA and CDR2 YSYEKL. Trimming pared 0 bases from V and 3 bases from J, leaving 5 bases between. There are 13 residues in the CDR3. The CDR3 DNA reads as TGCGCCAGCAGCCAAGATGGCTACACTGAAGCTTTCTTT. Translated: CASSQDGYTEAFF.

This sequence joins TRBV21-1 and TRBJ2-7; the DNA was not compared with TRBD2, the D call given in the table. TRBV21-1 is a listed pseudogene. The CDR3 length is 14 residues. The CDR3, as DNA: TGTGCCAGCAGCAAATATACGGGGTCTCGCGAGCAGTACTTC. Its protein product is CASSKYTGSREQYF.